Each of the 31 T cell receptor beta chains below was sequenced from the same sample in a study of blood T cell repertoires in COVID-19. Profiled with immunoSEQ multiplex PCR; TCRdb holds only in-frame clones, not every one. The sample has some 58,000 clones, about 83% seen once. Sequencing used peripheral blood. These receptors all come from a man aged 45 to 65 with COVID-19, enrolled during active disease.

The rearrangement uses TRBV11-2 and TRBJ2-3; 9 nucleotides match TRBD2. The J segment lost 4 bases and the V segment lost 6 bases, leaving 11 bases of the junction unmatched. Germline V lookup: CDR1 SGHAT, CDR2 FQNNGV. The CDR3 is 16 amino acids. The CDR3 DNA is TGTGCCAGCAGATCGACCGTTAGCGGGAGTTCAGATACGCAGTATTTT. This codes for CASRSTVSGSSDTQYF.

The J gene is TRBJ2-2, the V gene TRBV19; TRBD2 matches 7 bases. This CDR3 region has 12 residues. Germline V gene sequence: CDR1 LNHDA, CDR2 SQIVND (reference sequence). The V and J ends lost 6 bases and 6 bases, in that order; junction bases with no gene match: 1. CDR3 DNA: TGTGCCAGTAGACGGGGGGCCGGGGAGCTGTTTTTT. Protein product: CASRRGAGELFF.

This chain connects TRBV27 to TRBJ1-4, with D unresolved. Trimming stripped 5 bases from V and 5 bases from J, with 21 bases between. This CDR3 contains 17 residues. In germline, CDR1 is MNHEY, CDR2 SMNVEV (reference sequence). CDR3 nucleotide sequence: TGTGCCAGCAGTCTCTGGAGCGCCCGACGGATCAATGAAAAACTGTTTTTT. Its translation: CASSLWSARRINEKLFF.

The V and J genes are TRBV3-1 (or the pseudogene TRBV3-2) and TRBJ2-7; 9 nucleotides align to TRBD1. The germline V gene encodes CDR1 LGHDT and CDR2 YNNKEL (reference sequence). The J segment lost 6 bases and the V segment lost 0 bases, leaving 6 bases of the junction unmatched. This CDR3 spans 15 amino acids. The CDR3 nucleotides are TGTGCCAGCAGCCAAGATTCGACAGGGGGACGCGAGCAGTACTTC. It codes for CASSQDSTGGREQYF.

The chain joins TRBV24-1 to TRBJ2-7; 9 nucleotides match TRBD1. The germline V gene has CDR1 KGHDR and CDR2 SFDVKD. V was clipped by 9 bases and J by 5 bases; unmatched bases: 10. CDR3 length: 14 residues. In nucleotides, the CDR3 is TGTGCCACCGCCGTGAGGGACAGGGCCAACGAGCAGTACTTC. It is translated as CATAVRDRANEQYF.

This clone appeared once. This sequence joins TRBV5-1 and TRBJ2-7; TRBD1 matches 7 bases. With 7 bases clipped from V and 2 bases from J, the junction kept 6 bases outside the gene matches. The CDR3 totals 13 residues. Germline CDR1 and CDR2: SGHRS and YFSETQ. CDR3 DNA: TGCGCCAGCTCAACAGGGGCGACCTACGAGCAGTACTTC. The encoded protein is CASSTGATYEQYF.

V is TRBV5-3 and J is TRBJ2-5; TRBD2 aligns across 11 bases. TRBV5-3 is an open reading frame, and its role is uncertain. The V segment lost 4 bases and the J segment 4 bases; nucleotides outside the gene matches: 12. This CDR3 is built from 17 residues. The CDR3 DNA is TGTGCCAGAAGCCCGATTACTAGCGGGAGTGGGCCAGAGACCCAGTACTTC. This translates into CARSPITSGSGPETQYF.

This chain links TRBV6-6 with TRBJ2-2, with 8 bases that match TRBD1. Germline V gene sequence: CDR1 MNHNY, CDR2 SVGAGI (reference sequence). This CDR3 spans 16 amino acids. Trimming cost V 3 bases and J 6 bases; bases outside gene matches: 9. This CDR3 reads CASSYLATGVSGELFF. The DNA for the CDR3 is TGTGCCAGCAGTTATCTGGCGACAGGGGTTTCCGGGGAGCTGTTTTTT.

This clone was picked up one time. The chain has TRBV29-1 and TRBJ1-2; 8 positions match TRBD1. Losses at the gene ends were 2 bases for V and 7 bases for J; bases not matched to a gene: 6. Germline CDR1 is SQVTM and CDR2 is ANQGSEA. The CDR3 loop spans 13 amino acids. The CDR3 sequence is CSVERDRPTGYTF. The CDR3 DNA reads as TGCAGCGTTGAAAGGGACAGGCCAACTGGCTACACCTTC.

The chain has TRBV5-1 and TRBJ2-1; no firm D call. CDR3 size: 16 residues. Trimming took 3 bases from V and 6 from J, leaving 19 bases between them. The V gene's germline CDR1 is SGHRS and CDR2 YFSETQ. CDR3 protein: CASSSGLSLDFNEQFF. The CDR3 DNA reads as TGCGCCAGCAGCTCTGGTCTCAGCCTAGACTTCAATGAGCAGTTCTTC.

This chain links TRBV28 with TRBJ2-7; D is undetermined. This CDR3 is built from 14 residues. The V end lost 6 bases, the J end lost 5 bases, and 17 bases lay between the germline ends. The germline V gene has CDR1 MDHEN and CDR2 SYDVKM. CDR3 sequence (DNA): TGTGCCAGCAGCTCTCCCGTCCCTTCCGACGAGCAGTACTTC. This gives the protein CASSSPVPSDEQYF.

CDR3 nucleotides: TGTGCCAGCAGCTTAGCCGGGACAGGGAACGAAAAACTGTTTTTT. It encodes CASSLAGTGNEKLFF. This chain connects TRBV11-2 to TRBJ1-4; 9 positions agree with TRBD1. Germline CDR1 and CDR2: SGHAT and FQNNGV. Trimming at V came to 1 base and at J to 8 bases, leaving 5 bases not matched to a gene. The CDR3 runs to 15 residues. Looking up the rest from reference TRBV11-2 and TRBJ1-4 gives the full variable domain: EAGVAQSPRYKIIEKRQSVAFWCNPISGHATLYWYQQILGQGPKLLIQFQNNGVVDDSQLPKDRFSAERLKGVDSTLKIQPAKLEDSAVYLCASSLAGTGNEKLFFGSGTQLSVL.

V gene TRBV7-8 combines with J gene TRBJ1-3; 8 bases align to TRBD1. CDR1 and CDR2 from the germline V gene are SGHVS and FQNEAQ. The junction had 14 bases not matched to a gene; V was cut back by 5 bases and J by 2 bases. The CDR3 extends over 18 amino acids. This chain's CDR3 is CASSPGQGFLVTGNTIYF. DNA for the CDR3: TGTGCCAGCAGCCCCGGACAGGGATTTCTAGTGACTGGAAACACCATATATTTT.

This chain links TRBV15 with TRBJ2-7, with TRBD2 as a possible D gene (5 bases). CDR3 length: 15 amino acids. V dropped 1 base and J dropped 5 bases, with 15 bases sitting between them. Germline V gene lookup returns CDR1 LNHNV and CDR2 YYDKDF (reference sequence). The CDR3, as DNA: TGTGCCACCAGCAGAGTGACCGGAGCGCGGGACGAGCAGTACTTC. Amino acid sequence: CATSRVTGARDEQYF. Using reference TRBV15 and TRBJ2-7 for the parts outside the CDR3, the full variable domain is DAMVIQNPRYQVTQFGKPVTLSCSQTLNHNVMYWYQQKSSQAPKLLFHYYDKDFNNEADTPDNFQSRRPNTSFCFLDIRSPGLGDTAMYLCATSRVTGARDEQYFGPGTRLTVT.

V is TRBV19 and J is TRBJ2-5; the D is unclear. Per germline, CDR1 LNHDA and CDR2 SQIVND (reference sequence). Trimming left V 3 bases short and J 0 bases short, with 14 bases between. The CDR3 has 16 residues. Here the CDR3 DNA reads TGTGCCAGTAGTATGGGCCAGAGCTCGTACCAAGAGACCCAGTACTTC. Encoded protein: CASSMGQSSYQETQYF.

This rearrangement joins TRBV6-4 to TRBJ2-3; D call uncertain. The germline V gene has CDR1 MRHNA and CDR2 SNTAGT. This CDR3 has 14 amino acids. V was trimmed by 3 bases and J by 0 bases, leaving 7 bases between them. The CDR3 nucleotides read TGTGCCAGCAGTGAGGCTAGTAGCACAGATACGCAGTATTTT. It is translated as CASSEASSTDTQYF.

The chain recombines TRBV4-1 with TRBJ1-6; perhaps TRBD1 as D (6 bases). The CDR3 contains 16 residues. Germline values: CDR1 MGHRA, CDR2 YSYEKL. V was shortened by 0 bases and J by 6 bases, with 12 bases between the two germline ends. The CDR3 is CASSQDGARGNSPLHF. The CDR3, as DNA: TGCGCCAGCAGCCAAGATGGCGCCAGGGGTAATTCACCCCTCCACTTT.

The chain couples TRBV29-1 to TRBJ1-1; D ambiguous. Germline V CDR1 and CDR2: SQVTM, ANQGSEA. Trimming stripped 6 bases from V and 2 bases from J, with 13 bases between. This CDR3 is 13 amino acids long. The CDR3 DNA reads TGCAGCGTCACCCCCGGGTCTAACACTGAAGCTTTCTTT. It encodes CSVTPGSNTEAFF.

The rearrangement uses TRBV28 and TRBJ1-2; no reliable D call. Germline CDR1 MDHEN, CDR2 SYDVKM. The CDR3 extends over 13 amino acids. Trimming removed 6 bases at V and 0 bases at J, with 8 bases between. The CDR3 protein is CASRQPTNYGYTF. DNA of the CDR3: TGTGCCAGCAGACAGCCTACTAACTATGGCTACACCTTC.

For the CDR3, the DNA is TGTGCCATCAAAAAGTACAGAACCGAAGAGACCCAGTACTTC. Translating gives CAIKKYRTEETQYF. The chain links TRBV6-5 to TRBJ2-5; D call uncertain. Germline V gene lookup returns CDR1 MNHEY and CDR2 SVGAGI. The CDR3 contains 14 residues. V lost 10 bases and J 3 bases, leaving 18 bases between the germline ends.

The CDR3 region has the DNA TGTGCCAGCAGCGTACATACTGACTACGAGCAGTACTTC. Amino acids: CASSVHTDYEQYF. The chain carries TRBV9 and TRBJ2-7; D is uncertain. V was trimmed by 1 base and J by 3 bases, leaving 8 bases between them. The CDR3 totals 13 residues. The germline CDR1 and CDR2 sequences are SGDLS and YYNGEE.

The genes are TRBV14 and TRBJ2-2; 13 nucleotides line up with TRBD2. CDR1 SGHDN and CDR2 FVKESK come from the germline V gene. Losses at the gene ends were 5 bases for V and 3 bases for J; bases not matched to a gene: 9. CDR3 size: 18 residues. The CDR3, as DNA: TGTGCCAGCAGCAATCCCCGGGGACTAGCGGGGCACACCGGGGAGCTGTTTTTT. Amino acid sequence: CASSNPRGLAGHTGELFF.

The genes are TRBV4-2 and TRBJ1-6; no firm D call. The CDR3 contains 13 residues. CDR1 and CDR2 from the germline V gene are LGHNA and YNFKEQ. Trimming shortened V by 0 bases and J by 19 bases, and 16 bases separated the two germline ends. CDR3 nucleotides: TGTGCCAGCAGCCAAGAGAACGACAAACCCCCTCACTTT. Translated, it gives CASSQENDKPPHF.

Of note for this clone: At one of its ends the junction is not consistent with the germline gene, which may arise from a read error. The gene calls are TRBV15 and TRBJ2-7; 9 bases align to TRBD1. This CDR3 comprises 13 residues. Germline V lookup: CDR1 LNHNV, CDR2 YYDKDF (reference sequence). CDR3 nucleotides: TGTGCCACCAGCAGAGAACGGGACAGGGTAAAGGACTTC. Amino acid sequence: CATSRERDRVKDF.

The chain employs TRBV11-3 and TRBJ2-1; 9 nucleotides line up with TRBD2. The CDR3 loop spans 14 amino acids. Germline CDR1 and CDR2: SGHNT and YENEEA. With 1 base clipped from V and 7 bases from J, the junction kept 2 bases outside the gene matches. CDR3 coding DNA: TGTGCCAGCAGCTTAGGACTAGCGGCTAATGAGCAGTTCTTC. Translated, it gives CASSLGLAANEQFF.

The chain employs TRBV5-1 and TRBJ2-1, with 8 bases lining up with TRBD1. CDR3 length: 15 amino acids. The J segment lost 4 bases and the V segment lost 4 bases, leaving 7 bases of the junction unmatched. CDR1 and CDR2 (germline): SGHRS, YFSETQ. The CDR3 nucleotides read TGCGCCAGCAGCGGCCGACAGGGGTGGTACAATGAGCAGTTCTTC. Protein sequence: CASSGRQGWYNEQFF.

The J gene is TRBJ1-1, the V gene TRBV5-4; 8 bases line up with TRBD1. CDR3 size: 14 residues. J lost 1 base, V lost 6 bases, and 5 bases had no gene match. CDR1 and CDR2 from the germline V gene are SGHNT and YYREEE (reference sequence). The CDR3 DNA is TGTGCCAGCACCGTAGACAGGGGGAACACTGAAGCTTTCTTT. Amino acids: CASTVDRGNTEAFF.

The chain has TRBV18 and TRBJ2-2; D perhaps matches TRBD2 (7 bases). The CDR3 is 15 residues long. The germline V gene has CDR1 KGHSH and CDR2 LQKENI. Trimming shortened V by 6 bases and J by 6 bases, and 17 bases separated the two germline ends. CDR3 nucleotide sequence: TGTGCCAGCTCCGCCAAAGGGGGGGCAGCCGGGGAGCTGTTTTTT. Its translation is CASSAKGGAAGELFF.

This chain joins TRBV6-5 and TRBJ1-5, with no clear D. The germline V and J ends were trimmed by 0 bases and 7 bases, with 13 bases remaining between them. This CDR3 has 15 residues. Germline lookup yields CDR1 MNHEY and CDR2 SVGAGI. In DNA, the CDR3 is TGTGCCAGCAGTTACTCGACCGGGGTGGGACAGCCCCAGCATTTT. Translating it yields CASSYSTGVGQPQHF.

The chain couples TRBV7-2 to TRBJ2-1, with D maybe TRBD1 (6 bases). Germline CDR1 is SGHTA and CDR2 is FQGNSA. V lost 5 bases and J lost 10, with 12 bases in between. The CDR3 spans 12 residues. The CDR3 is CASSPQGEEQFF. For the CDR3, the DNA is TGTGCCAGCAGCCCACAGGGTGAGGAGCAGTTCTTC.

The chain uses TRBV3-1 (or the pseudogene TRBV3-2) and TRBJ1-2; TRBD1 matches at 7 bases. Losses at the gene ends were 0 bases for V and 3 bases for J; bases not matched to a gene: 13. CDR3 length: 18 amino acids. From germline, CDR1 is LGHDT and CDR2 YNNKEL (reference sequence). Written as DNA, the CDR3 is TGTGCCAGCAGCCAAGATCACGGCAGGGGGAGAGTTTACTATGGCTACACCTTC. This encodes CASSQDHGRGRVYYGYTF.